These 19 T cell receptor beta chains came from one sample sequenced in a study of OX40 agonist ivuxolimab in advanced cancers. The assay was immunoSEQ multiplex PCR, and TCRdb's table has in-frame clones only and misses some. The data show about 27,000 clones, 85% seen once. The sample in question was CD4+ or CD8+ T cells sorted from blood, obtained in a trial of the OX40 agonist ivuxolimab. These receptors came from an adult with an advanced solid tumor such as melanoma, head and neck, liver or kidney cancer.

This sequence joins TRBV27 and TRBJ2-7; D may correspond to TRBD1 or TRBD2 (6 bases each). The CDR3 loop spans 13 amino acids. The ends were cut back, 6 bases at V and 0 bases at J, with 9 bases in the middle. From germline, CDR1 is MNHEY and CDR2 SMNVEV (reference sequence). CDR3 nucleotide sequence: TGTGCCAGCAGCGGGGGCCTCTCCTACGAGCAGTACTTC. It encodes CASSGGLSYEQYF.

The chain is built from TRBV6-1 and TRBJ1-2; D remains unclear. V dropped 5 bases and J dropped 6 bases, with 13 bases sitting between them. Germline CDR1 and CDR2: MNHNS and SASEGT. There are 13 residues in the CDR3. CDR3 residues: CASSLRGADGYTF. The DNA for the CDR3 is TGTGCCAGCAGTTTACGCGGAGCTGATGGCTACACCTTC.

This clone was picked up a small number of times. J is TRBJ2-7 and V is TRBV28; unclear D gene. This CDR3 is built from 14 residues. Per the germline V gene, CDR1 is MDHEN and CDR2 is SYDVKM. V was trimmed by 7 bases and J by 2 bases, leaving 15 bases between them. CDR3 in amino acids: CASTDIIPPYEQYF. The CDR3 DNA reads TGTGCCAGCACCGACATTATCCCTCCCTACGAGCAGTACTTC.

The chain employs TRBV6-5 and TRBJ1-5; no clear D gene. This CDR3 comprises 13 residues. Between the trimmed V and J ends, which lost 0 bases and 4 bases, there was a span of 4 bases. Germline V lookup: CDR1 MNHEY, CDR2 SVGAGI. CDR3: CASSYSLNQPQHF. CDR3 nucleotide sequence: TGTGCCAGCAGTTACTCGTTGAATCAGCCCCAGCATTTT.

The chain carries TRBV28 and TRBJ1-2, with D maybe TRBD1 (5 bases). Germline CDR1 reads MDHEN; CDR2 reads SYDVKM. Trimming cost V 7 bases and J 4 bases, with 22 bases left between them. The CDR3 runs to 16 residues. The CDR3 sequence is CASTIYRNTRGYGYTF. DNA for the CDR3: TGTGCCAGCACGATTTACAGAAACACAAGGGGCTATGGCTACACCTTC.

The chain employs TRBV4-3 and TRBJ2-1, with 11 bases aligning to TRBD1. Trimming removed 5 bases from V and 6 bases from J; junction bases left unmatched: 6. The CDR3 consists of 15 residues. CDR1 LGHNA and CDR2 YSLEER come from the germline V gene. The CDR3 here is CASSYGTGGSNEQFF. For the CDR3, the DNA is TGCGCCAGCAGCTATGGGACAGGGGGTAGCAATGAGCAGTTCTTC.

V and J are TRBV30 and TRBJ2-3; perhaps TRBD1 as D (5 bases). The V gene lost 1 base and the J gene lost 0 bases, with 14 bases spanning the gap. The length of the CDR3 is 16 residues. From germline, CDR1 is GTSNPN and CDR2 SVGIG (reference sequence). The CDR3 spells CAWSGLTETSTDTQYF. The CDR3, as DNA: TGTGCCTGGAGTGGATTGACAGAGACTAGCACAGATACGCAGTATTTT.

The sample holds one count of this clone. This chain connects TRBV7-9 to TRBJ1-1; D is uncertain. The CDR3 length is 12 residues. Trimming removed 6 bases from V and 4 bases from J, with 9 bases in between. Looked up from germline, CDR1 is SEHNR and CDR2 is FQNEAQ (reference sequence). CDR3 DNA sequence: TGTGCCAGCAGGGCGCGGGGCACTGAAGCTTTCTTT. It codes for CASRARGTEAFF.

This chain links TRBV2 with TRBJ2-1; 7 nucleotides align to TRBD1. Germline V gene lookup returns CDR1 SNHLY and CDR2 FYNNEI. The CDR3 covers 16 residues. V gave up 6 bases and J gave up 2 bases; unmatched junction bases: 10. DNA for the CDR3: TGTGCCAGCAGGGGCGACAGGGTGGGAACCTACAATGAGCAGTTCTTC. It encodes CASRGDRVGTYNEQFF.

The J gene is TRBJ2-7, the V gene TRBV6-1; 9 bases are a match to TRBD1. The CDR3 totals 15 residues. V trimming: 1 base; J trimming: 6 bases; junction bases outside the gene matches: 7. The germline V gene has CDR1 MNHNS and CDR2 SASEGT. CDR3 loop: CASSEGDRVSGEQYF. CDR3 DNA: TGTGCCAGCAGTGAAGGGGACAGGGTGTCGGGCGAGCAGTACTTC.

V usage is TRBV2 and J usage is TRBJ2-1; a weak D match, TRBD1 (6 bases). V gave up 4 bases and J gave up 0 bases, with 10 bases separating them. This CDR3 region has 15 residues. Germline CDR1 SNHLY, CDR2 FYNNEI. In nucleotides, the CDR3 is TGTGCCAGCAGTGTAGGACAGAACTCCTACAATGAGCAGTTCTTC. The encoded protein is CASSVGQNSYNEQFF.

The chain is built from TRBV29-1 and TRBJ1-3; D unresolved. The length of the CDR3 is 15 residues. Germline-derived CDR1 and CDR2 are SQVTM and ANQGSEA. V was cut by 7 bases and J by 4 bases, with 20 bases left in between. The CDR3 loop is CSALAPGGSGNTIYF. In DNA form, the CDR3 reads TGCAGCGCCCTGGCGCCAGGAGGATCCGGAAACACCATATATTTT.

The J gene is TRBJ2-7, the V gene TRBV11-2; D is possibly TRBD2 (7 bases). The CDR3 contains 14 residues. Deletions cut 5 bases from V and 3 bases from J, with 14 bases between. CDR1 SGHAT and CDR2 FQNNGV come from the germline V gene. DNA for the CDR3: TGTGCCAGCAGCCCTGGGGGAGGGGGCTACGAGCAGTACTTC. Amino acids: CASSPGGGGYEQYF.

This chain joins TRBV30 and TRBJ2-7, with TRBD1 matching over 7 bases. The V and J ends lost 3 bases and 3 bases, in that order; junction bases with no gene match: 8. CDR3 size: 14 residues. Germline-derived CDR1 and CDR2 are GTSNPN and SVGIG (reference sequence). CDR3 protein: CAWSAYRGHYEQYF. The CDR3 DNA follows: TGTGCCTGGAGCGCGTACAGGGGTCACTACGAGCAGTACTTC.

CDR3 nucleotide sequence: TGTGCCAGCATCATAGCGGGGGCGCACGATGAGCAGTTCTTC. Translating it yields CASIIAGAHDEQFF. V is TRBV7-9 and J is TRBJ2-1; TRBD2 matches 9 bases. This CDR3 has 14 residues. The ends lost 7 bases at V and 8 bases at J; junction bases unmatched: 9. Germline loops: CDR1 SEHNR, CDR2 FQNEAQ (reference sequence).

The rearrangement uses TRBV14 and TRBJ1-6; D unresolved. CDR1 is SGHDN and CDR2 is FVKESK in the germline V gene. Trimming shortened V by 0 bases and J by 10 bases, and 7 bases separated the two germline ends. There are 13 residues in the CDR3. As DNA, the CDR3 is TGTGCCAGCAGCCAAGATCCGGGGTCACCCCTCCACTTT. Translated, it gives CASSQDPGSPLHF.

Here the CDR3 DNA reads TGCGCCAGCAGCGGCGGACTAGCGGGGCTCGCGAACACCGGGGAGCTGTTTTTT. Translation gives CASSGGLAGLANTGELFF. The V gene is TRBV5-1, the J gene TRBJ2-2, with TRBD2 matching over 12 bases. After removal of 4 bases from V and 0 bases from J, the junction contained 7 bases not matched to a gene. CDR3 length equals 18 residues. Germline V gives CDR1 SGHRS, CDR2 YFSETQ.

This chain joins TRBV7-8 and TRBJ1-1, with D possibly matching TRBD1 (5 bases). This CDR3 is built from 15 residues. The germline gives CDR1 SGHVS, CDR2 FQNEAQ. Trimming stripped 6 bases from V and 1 base from J, with 15 bases between. In DNA, the CDR3 is TGTGCCAGCAGATACGACTTGGGGCCGAACACTGAAGCTTTCTTT. Translated: CASRYDLGPNTEAFF.

The gene calls are TRBV4-1 and TRBJ1-3, with D possibly matching TRBD1 (5 bases). Trimming stripped 0 bases from V and 8 bases from J, with 14 bases between. CDR1 MGHRA and CDR2 YSYEKL come from the germline V gene. The CDR3 is 15 amino acids. The CDR3 DNA sequence: TGCGCCAGCAGCCAAGATGACCAGGGTGCGGACACCATATATTTT. Its translation: CASSQDDQGADTIYF.